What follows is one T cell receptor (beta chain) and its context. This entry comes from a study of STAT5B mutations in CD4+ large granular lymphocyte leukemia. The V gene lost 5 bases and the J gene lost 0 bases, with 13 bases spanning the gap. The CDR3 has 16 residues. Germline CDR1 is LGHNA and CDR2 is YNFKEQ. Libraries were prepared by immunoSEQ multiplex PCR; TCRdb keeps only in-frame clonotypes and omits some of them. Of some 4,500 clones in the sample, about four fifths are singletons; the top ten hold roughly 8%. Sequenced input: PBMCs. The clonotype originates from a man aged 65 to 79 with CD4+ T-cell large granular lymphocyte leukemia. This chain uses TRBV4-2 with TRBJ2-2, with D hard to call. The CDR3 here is CASSSAGLANTGELFF. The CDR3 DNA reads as TGTGCCAGCAGCTCCGCTGGGCTAGCGAACACCGGGGAGCTGTTTTTT.